The 8 T cell receptor beta chains below were found in one sample sequenced in a study of cytomegalovirus exposure and HLA in healthy donors. PCR primers comprised 60 Vbeta and 13 Jbeta primers. This table comes from immunoSEQ multiplex PCR, and its TCRdb copy is limited to in-frame clones, with some not included. The sample contains approximately 110,000 clones, 15% of which appear only once. Material: PBMCs. The receptors stem from a woman younger than 30 in good health and CMV-seronegative.

This clone was seen only once. The chain uses TRBV10-3 and TRBJ1-5; D remains unclear. V lost 4 bases and J lost 2, with 9 bases in between. Germline V gives CDR1 ENHRY, CDR2 SYGVKD. This CDR3 spans 14 amino acids. The CDR3 DNA follows: TGTGCCATCAGTGGCGGGGTGGGCAATCAGCCCCAGCATTTT. Residues: CAISGGVGNQPQHF.

This clone has a handful of counts. The chain links TRBV7-9 to TRBJ2-5, with D maybe TRBD1 (6 bases). Germline V gene sequence: CDR1 SEHNR, CDR2 FQNEAQ (reference sequence). The CDR3 has 14 amino acids. Trimming cost V 7 bases and J 5 bases, with 17 bases left between them. As DNA, the CDR3 is TGTGCCAGCACCCCCCACAGGGATTGGGAGACCCAGTACTTC. Translating gives CASTPHRDWETQYF.

The chain employs TRBV4-1 and TRBJ2-7, with 8 nucleotides matching TRBD2. Germline values: CDR1 MGHRA, CDR2 YSYEKL. Trimming removed 0 bases from V and 4 bases from J; junction bases left unmatched: 8. The CDR3 runs 16 residues. For the CDR3, the DNA is TGCGCCAGCAGCCAAGATCACACGGGAGGGCTGTACGAGCAGTACTTC. It specifies CASSQDHTGGLYEQYF.

This clone was observed at least ten times. This chain joins TRBV5-4 and TRBJ1-1, with 10 bases that match TRBD1. Germline V gene sequence: CDR1 SGHNT, CDR2 YYREEE (reference sequence). This CDR3 is 14 amino acids long. The V segment lost 0 bases and the J segment 4 bases; nucleotides outside the gene matches: 0. CDR3 sequence (DNA): TGTGCCAGCAGCTTGGGGGACAGGGGCACTGAAGCTTTCTTT. The encoded protein is CASSLGDRGTEAFF.

In this sample, this clone turned up a few times. The rearrangement joins TRBV13 to TRBJ2-5, with D tentatively TRBD2 (6 bases). The CDR3 runs 13 residues. The ends were cut back, 7 bases at V and 2 bases at J, with 11 bases in the middle. CDR1 is PRHDT, CDR2 FYEKMQ, per germline (reference sequence). CDR3 region: CASNMEGQETQYF. The CDR3 region has the DNA TGTGCCAGCAACATGGAGGGTCAAGAGACCCAGTACTTC.

This clone was detected a few times. The chain has TRBV27 and TRBJ1-1; D is perhaps TRBD1 (5 bases). Germline V gene lookup returns CDR1 MNHEY and CDR2 SMNVEV (reference sequence). Trimming stripped 1 base from V and 5 bases from J, with 8 bases between. The CDR3 runs to 13 residues. DNA of the CDR3: TGTGCCAGCAGTTTATTCAGGGTGACTGAAGCTTTCTTT. Its translation: CASSLFRVTEAFF.

This clone came up a few times. The chain links TRBV29-1 to TRBJ1-2; 7 bases are a match to TRBD1. Germline assignment: CDR1 SQVTM and CDR2 ANQGSEA. CDR3 length equals 12 residues. Germline trimming cut 6 bases from V and 2 bases from J; bases unmatched to any gene: 3. The CDR3 region is CSVPGQNYGYTF. In nucleotides, the CDR3 is TGCAGCGTCCCGGGACAGAACTATGGCTACACCTTC.

A few counts support this clone. The gene calls are TRBV14 and TRBJ2-7; the D is unclear. With 0 bases removed from V and 2 bases from J, the gap between germline ends came to 8 bases. Per the germline V gene, CDR1 is SGHDN and CDR2 is FVKESK. The CDR3 totals 14 residues. CDR3 nucleotides: TGTGCCAGCAGCCAAGACGCGGTGACCTACGAGCAGTACTTC. Translated: CASSQDAVTYEQYF.